This is a list of T cell receptor beta chains from one sample in a study of blood T cell repertoires in COVID-19. Data came from immunoSEQ multiplex PCR; TCRdb stores just in-frame clones and leaves some out. Among some 67,000 clones, about nine tenths were seen once, and the ten largest hold 5.1%. The sample taken for sequencing was peripheral blood. Source of these receptors: a woman aged 18-35 years with acute or convalescent COVID-19. Each CDR3 is given with its conserved first and last residue. The D gene is left open where the match is weak. Clone size is given for some rows only: seen once, a few or many times, or a class if the clone is expanded.

>TRBD2|NA|TRBJ2-5|TRBV11-1
CASSLGSAGVVETQYF
TGTGCCAGCAGCTTAGGGTCTGCGGGGGTGGTAGAGACCCAGTACTTC
>NA|NA|TRBJ1-5|TRBV27
CASSPGTPFSNQPQHF
TGTGCCAGCAGTCCGGGGACACCTTTTAGCAATCAGCCCCAGCATTTT
>TRBD1|NA|TRBJ1-3|TRBV11-2
CASSLVVAGGGNTIYF
TGTGCCAGCAGCTTAGTCGTGGCAGGGGGTGGAAACACCATATATTTT
>NA|NA|TRBJ2-1|TRBV5-1
CASSLDQNNEQFF
TGCGCCAGCAGTTTGGATCAGAACAATGAGCAGTTCTTC
>TRBD1|NA|TRBJ2-7|TRBV6-2/TRBV6-3
CASSRSDRVEQYF
TGTGCCAGCAGTCGGTCGGACAGGGTCGAGCAGTACTTC
>TRBD1|NA|TRBJ2-2|TRBV5-1
CASSQGQGVGTGELFF
TGCGCCAGCAGTCAGGGACAGGGGGTCGGCACCGGGGAGCTGTTTTTT
>NA|few|TRBJ2-2|TRBV30
CAWSRLVTGELFF
TGTGCCTGGAGCCGTTTAGTCACCGGGGAGCTGTTTTTT
>TRBD1|NA|TRBJ1-5|TRBV6-5
CASSPTGLFPQHF
TGTGCCAGCAGTCCGACAGGGCTGTTTCCCCAGCATTTT
>TRBD1|NA|TRBJ2-2|TRBV30
CAWKTGTAGELFF
TGTGCCTGGAAGACAGGGACGGCCGGGGAGCTGTTTTTT
>NA|NA|TRBJ2-6|TRBV19
CASSSRSGSSGANVLTF
TGTGCCAGTAGTTCTCGATCGGGATCCTCTGGGGCCAACGTCCTGACTTTC
>NA|NA|TRBJ2-2|TRBV21-1
CASSRKVIAGGPDTGELFF
TGTGCCAGCAGCCGCAAGGTAATAGCGGGAGGGCCAGACACCGGGGAGCTGTTTTTT
>TRBD1|NA|TRBJ2-6|TRBV30
CAWRKGGRWAQVAGANVLTF
TGTGCCTGGAGGAAAGGGGGCCGGTGGGCGCAGGTCGCTGGGGCCAACGTCCTGACTTTC
>NA|NA|TRBJ1-1|TRBV11-2
CASSLVVGVLAVNTEAFF
TGTGCCAGCAGCTTAGTTGTAGGGGTACTAGCGGTGAACACTGAAGCTTTCTTT
>TRBD1|NA|TRBJ2-3|TRBV18
CASSLGQGSTDTQYF
TGTGCCAGCTCACTCGGACAGGGAAGCACAGATACGCAGTATTTT
>NA|NA|TRBJ2-4|TRBV29-1
CSVRGAFGIQYF
TGCAGCGTCAGGGGCGCCTTTGGCATTCAGTACTTC
>NA|NA|TRBJ1-5|TRBV18
CASSPAGPYSNQPQHF
TGTGCCAGCTCACCAGCAGGGCCGTATAGCAATCAGCCCCAGCATTTT
>NA|NA|TRBJ1-1|TRBV7-9
CATRRALNTEAFF
TGTGCCACCCGGAGGGCCTTGAACACTGAAGCTTTCTTT
>NA|NA|TRBJ1-1|TRBV5-6
CASSRDTRTTEAFF
TGTGCCAGCAGCCGGGACACCCGAACAACTGAAGCTTTCTTT
>TRBD1|NA|TRBJ1-3|TRBV11-2
CASSSGQDFVAGTIYF
TGTGCCAGCAGCTCGGGACAGGATTTCGTTGCAGGGACCATATATTTT
>NA|NA|TRBJ2-7|TRBV5-5
CASWDSSGRTAYEQYF
TGTGCCAGCTGGGACAGTAGCGGCAGAACTGCCTACGAGCAGTACTTC
>NA|NA|TRBJ2-1|TRBV5-1
CASSKQAGNEQFF
TGCGCCAGCAGCAAGCAGGCGGGCAATGAGCAGTTCTTC
>TRBD2|NA|TRBJ2-7|TRBV5-8
CASSYLAGAVEQYF
TGTGCCAGCAGCTACTTAGCGGGAGCGGTCGAGCAGTACTTC
>TRBD2|once|TRBJ2-3|TRBV5-5
CASSSTSGTDTQYF
TGTGCCAGCAGCTCAACTAGCGGGACAGATACGCAGTATTTT
>NA|NA|TRBJ1-2|TRBV19
CASSRTDSRANYGYTF
TGTGCCAGTAGTAGAACCGACAGCCGGGCAAACTATGGCTACACCTTC
>NA|NA|TRBJ1-4|TRBV6-1
CASSEMLTTNEKLFF
TGTGCCAGCAGTGAAATGTTAACAACTAATGAAAAACTGTTTTTT
>TRBD2|NA|TRBJ2-3|TRBV5-4
CASSTYTLAGSTDTQYF
TGTGCCAGCAGCACCTACACACTAGCGGGGAGCACAGATACGCAGTATTTT
>TRBD1|NA|TRBJ2-5|TRBV5-4
CASSLDRGEKETQYF
TGTGCCAGCAGCTTGGACAGGGGGGAGAAAGAGACCCAGTACTTC
>NA|NA|TRBJ2-1|TRBV19
CASSIGKGSGLYNEQFF
TGTGCCAGTAGTATAGGTAAGGGGTCAGGGCTCTACAATGAGCAGTTCTTC
>TRBD2|NA|TRBJ2-7|TRBV5-4
CASSGGTSGNYEQYF
TGTGCCAGCAGCGGGGGGACTAGCGGGAACTACGAGCAGTACTTC
>NA|NA|TRBJ1-1|TRBV6-2/TRBV6-3
CASSYPGGYGMTEAFF
TGTGCCAGCAGTTACCCCGGCGGTTATGGTATGACTGAAGCTTTCTTT
>TRBD2|NA|TRBJ2-3|TRBV29-1
CSVLADSTDTQYF
TGCAGCGTACTAGCGGATTCCACAGATACGCAGTATTTT
>NA|NA|TRBJ1-1|TRBV11-2
CASSLGGTKNTEAFF
TGTGCCAGCAGCTTAGGGGGCACTAAGAACACTGAAGCTTTCTTT
>TRBD1|NA|TRBJ1-1|TRBV3-1/TRBV3-2
CASTSTGGTEAFF
TGTGCCAGCACATCTACAGGGGGCACTGAAGCTTTCTTT
>TRBD1|NA|TRBJ1-1|TRBV2
CASSKEGADTEAFF
TGTGCCAGCAGTAAGGAGGGGGCCGATACTGAAGCTTTCTTT
>NA|NA|TRBJ2-2|TRBV21-1
CASSKVVRQGGTGELFF
TGTGCCAGCAGCAAAGTGGTTCGGCAGGGCGGCACCGGGGAGCTGTTTTTT
>NA|NA|TRBJ2-7|TRBV2
CASTDSSAFLYEQYF
TGTGCCAGCACGGACAGTTCCGCCTTTCTTTACGAGCAGTACTTC
>TRBD1|few|TRBJ1-5|TRBV19
CATGTGRDQPQHF
TGTGCAACTGGGACAGGGAGGGATCAGCCCCAGCATTTT
>NA|NA|TRBJ2-7|TRBV4-2
CASSHLDTGENYEQYF
TGTGCCAGCAGCCACCTGGACACGGGAGAGAACTACGAGCAGTACTTC
>NA|NA|TRBJ1-3|TRBV9
CASSGGAGAGNTIYF
TGTGCCAGCAGCGGAGGGGCAGGGGCTGGAAACACCATATATTTT
>NA|NA|TRBJ1-2|TRBV5-1
CASSTDRLYGYTF
TGCGCCAGCAGCACGGACAGACTCTATGGCTACACCTTC
>TRBD2|NA|TRBJ2-2|TRBV2
CASSGLRGGNTGELFF
TGTGCCAGCAGCGGCTTGCGGGGGGGGAACACCGGGGAGCTGTTTTTT
>NA|NA|TRBJ1-6|TRBV6-5
CASSYTTGYNSPLHF
TGTGCCAGCAGTTACACGACGGGGTATAATTCACCCCTCCACTTT
>NA|NA|TRBJ1-4|TRBV2
CASSLLAATNEKLFF
TGTGCCAGCAGTCTCCTCGCGGCAACTAATGAAAAACTGTTTTTT
>NA|NA|TRBJ1-5|TRBV6-2/TRBV6-3
CASSYVDSPHQPQHF
TGTGCCAGCAGTTACGTCGACAGCCCACATCAGCCCCAGCATTTT
>NA|NA|TRBJ1-2|TRBV5-6
CASSPASDYGYTF
TGTGCCAGCAGCCCCGCCAGCGACTATGGCTACACCTTC
>NA|once|TRBJ2-3|TRBV30
CAWSKGGDTDTQYF
TGTGCCTGGAGCAAAGGAGGGGACACAGATACGCAGTATTTT
>TRBD1|NA|TRBJ1-1|TRBV5-1
CASSQEGQGTTEAFF
TGCGCCAGCAGCCAGGAGGGACAGGGGACCACTGAAGCTTTCTTT
>TRBD2|NA|TRBJ2-1|TRBV3-1/TRBV3-2
CASSLSGTSSYNEQFF
TGTGCCAGCAGCCTATCCGGGACTAGCTCCTACAATGAGCAGTTCTTC
>NA|NA|TRBJ1-5|TRBV15
CATSLIRDSNQPQHF
TGTGCCACCAGCTTGATCAGGGATAGCAATCAGCCCCAGCATTTT
>NA|NA|TRBJ1-2|TRBV5-1
CASSLAQGYGYTF
TGCGCCAGCAGCTTGGCACAGGGCTATGGCTACACCTTC
>NA|NA|TRBJ1-2|TRBV29-1
CSVGDRELMGYTF
TGCAGCGTTGGAGACAGAGAACTAATGGGCTACACCTTC
>TRBD1|NA|TRBJ2-4|TRBV19
CASSNQGARDIQYF
TGTGCCAGTAGTAACCAGGGGGCGCGGGACATTCAGTACTTC
>TRBD1|NA|TRBJ1-1|TRBV4-2
CASSQPGTGGSNTEAFF
TGTGCCAGCAGCCAACCCGGGACAGGGGGATCGAACACTGAAGCTTTCTTT
>TRBD2|NA|TRBJ2-3|TRBV6-5
CASRKLAGATDTQYF
TGTGCCAGCAGGAAGCTAGCGGGGGCCACAGATACGCAGTATTTT
>TRBD1|NA|TRBJ1-5|TRBV5-1
CASSLALGTGVSNQPQHF
TGCGCCAGCAGCTTGGCTCTCGGGACAGGGGTAAGCAATCAGCCCCAGCATTTT
>NA|NA|TRBJ1-1|TRBV6-6
CASSEGENTEAFF
TGTGCCAGCAGCGAGGGGGAGAACACTGAAGCTTTCTTT
>NA|NA|TRBJ2-5|TRBV30
CAWSRSMLRKGETQYF
TGTGCCTGGAGTAGGTCGATGTTGAGGAAGGGGGAGACCCAGTACTTC
>NA|few|TRBJ1-3|TRBV12-5
CASGKPAGGNTIYF
TGTGCTAGTGGAAAACCAGCGGGGGGAAACACCATATATTTT
>TRBD2|NA|TRBJ2-1|TRBV29-1
CSSGTSGNNEQFF
TGCAGCTCGGGGACTAGCGGGAACAATGAGCAGTTCTTC
>TRBD2|NA|TRBJ2-7|TRBV6-5
CASSNSGGPYEQYF
TGTGCCAGCAGTAATAGCGGGGGCCCCTACGAGCAGTACTTC